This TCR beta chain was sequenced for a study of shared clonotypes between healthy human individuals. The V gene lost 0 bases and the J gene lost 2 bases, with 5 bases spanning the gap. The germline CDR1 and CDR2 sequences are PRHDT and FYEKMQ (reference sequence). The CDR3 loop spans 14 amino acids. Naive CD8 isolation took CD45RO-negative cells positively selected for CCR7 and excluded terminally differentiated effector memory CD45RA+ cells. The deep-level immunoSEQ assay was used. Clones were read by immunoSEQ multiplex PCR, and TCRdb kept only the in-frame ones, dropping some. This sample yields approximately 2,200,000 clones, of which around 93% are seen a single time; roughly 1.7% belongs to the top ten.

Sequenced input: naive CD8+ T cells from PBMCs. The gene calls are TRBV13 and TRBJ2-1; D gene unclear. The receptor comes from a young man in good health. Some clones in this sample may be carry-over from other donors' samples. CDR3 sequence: CASSLGQAYNEQFF. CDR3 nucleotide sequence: TGTGCCAGCAGCTTAGGCCAGGCCTACAATGAGCAGTTCTTC.